This T cell receptor (beta chain) was documented in a study of T cell responses to AZD1222 COVID-19 vaccine. Study-level results: Of spike-specific TCRs, nearly half reportedly target regions left unmutated in variants. Donors were chiefly white British, with a greater number of females, and clonal diversity was perhaps underestimated. Increases in Spike-specific TCR breadth and depth were seen after two AZD1222 doses.

Data came from immunoSEQ multiplex PCR; TCRdb stores just in-frame clones and leaves some out. Seen here are 60,000 to 70,000 clones, around four fifths observed once, and the top ten hold roughly 5.4%. In regard to this clone: Its matching antigen is unknown.

CDR3 size: 17 residues. Germline CDR1 is SGDLS and CDR2 is YYNGEE. Unmatched junction bases numbered 8, after V lost 3 bases and J lost 0 bases. The clonotype was recovered from an adult in good health. Here the sequenced sample was peripheral blood, taken on day 0 of AZD1222 vaccination. This rearrangement joins TRBV9 to TRBJ2-3; 9 nucleotides match TRBD2. The CDR3 DNA reads as TGTGCCAGCAGCGGCCCCTGGACTAGCGATAGCACAGATACGCAGTATTTT. This translates into CASSGPWTSDSTDTQYF.